This T cell receptor (beta chain) comes out of a study of cytomegalovirus exposure and HLA in healthy donors. Comments on this clone: What it recognizes is unknown.

General study findings and limits: Cytomegalovirus-associated TCR beta chains were listed, numbering 164. According to a subsequent analysis, TCR clusters identified in the first cohort showed a tendency to co-occur across the 100 to 150 validation repertoires.

Repertoires were generated with immunoSEQ multiplex PCR, while TCRdb's copy carries only in-frame clones and drops some. The sample has 250,000 to 300,000 clones, around 89% seen once. The donors were members of the validation cohort, which comprised 120 subjects and was separate from the first cohort of 666 subjects. This CDR3 is built from 15 residues. CDR1 is SGHKS, CDR2 YYEKEE, per germline (reference sequence). Trimming left V 0 bases short and J 0 bases short, with 10 bases between. The sequence was obtained from a woman under 30 in good health and CMV-seronegative. The chain carries TRBV5-5 and TRBJ2-7; D might be TRBD1 (5 bases). The sample comprised PBMCs. CDR3 sequence reads: CASSLGQTSSYEQYF. The CDR3 nucleotides are TGTGCCAGCAGCTTGGGACAGACGAGCTCCTACGAGCAGTACTTC.